This paragraph reports one T cell receptor (beta chain). Antigen: not known. This specimen belongs to a study of T cells in Graves' hyperthyroidism and ophthalmopathy. After removal of 5 bases from V and 4 bases from J, the junction contained 7 bases not matched to a gene. The CDR3 runs 13 residues. The germline V gene encodes CDR1 GTSNPN and CDR2 SVGIG (reference sequence). It was RNA transcripts that yielded the amplified TCR beta CDR3 regions. RT-PCR in the first round (using the HTBI primer set) targeted the TCR CDR3. Each CDR3 protein is one row after TCRdb ran MiXCR on the multiplex PCR reads. This table holds some 600,000 distinct CDR3 sequences, approximately 15% found once. Study-level results: Most clonotypes that expanded in the thyroid above 0.001 also showed up in blood.

Input material: blood. The clonotype originates from a woman in her thirties with Graves' hyperthyroidism that later progressed to Graves' ophthalmopathy. This sequence joins TRBV30 and TRBJ1-1; TRBD1 matches 7 bases. The CDR3 DNA is TGTGCCTGGGGCCGACAGGGCCTCACTGAAGCTTTCTTT. Its protein product is CAWGRQGLTEAFF.